The source of this T cell receptor (delta chain) is a study of γδ T cells in repeated Plasmodium falciparum infection. Overall study results and limits: Malian children's Vdelta2-negative repertoires appeared more expanded and less diverse than Australians'.

This clone was found a few times. Its specificity is not known. A far larger clone is only one base removed, so a read error is likely. In the same sample, other DNA sequences code for this CDR3. This CDR3 has 19 residues. Germline assignment: CDR1 GEAIGNYY and CDR2 EKD. TCRdb re-processed the multiplex PCR reads using CATT. The table has some 51,000 delta-chain clones, roughly 2% seen once. Gammadelta T cells were flow-sorted from PBMC into Vgamma9/Vdelta2+ and Vdelta2-negative populations for bulk analysis. The sequence was collected from a pool of human donors (malaria-infected and uninfected, not separated). The chain combines TRDV2 with TRDJ3; 10 nucleotides match TRDD3. TCRdb does not report a J gene; here it was assigned by matching the DNA to germline references. The material sequenced was gamma-delta T cells from blood. The CDR3 DNA reads as TGCGCCTGTGACACTGGGGGATTCGGGAGCTCCTGGGACACCCGACAGATGTTTTTC. Translation gives CACDTGGFGSSWDTRQMFF.